Listed below are T cell receptor beta chains from one sample, sequenced in a study of T cell changes during pregnancy in multiple sclerosis. Produced via immunoSEQ multiplex PCR; TCRdb's table is partial and in-frame only. This table holds 45,000 to 60,000 clones, around 90% found once. Sequencing used CD4+ T cells from peripheral blood mononuclear cells, obtained in the second trimester of pregnancy. Source of these receptors: a female donor with multiple sclerosis, enrolled in a pregnancy study. The CDR3 runs from the conserved cysteine through the conserved F or W. D genes are given only for firm matches. Size tells how often a clone was seen (once, few, many) or the class of an expanded clone, and some rows leave it out.

d_gene: .; j_gene: TRBJ2-2; abundance: .; v_gene: TRBV6-5; CDR3nt: TGTGCCAGCAGCCCCGGGACATCGAACACCGGGGAGCTGTTTTTT; CDR3aa: CASSPGTSNTGELFF
d_gene: TRBD2; j_gene: TRBJ2-4; abundance: few; v_gene: TRBV5-4; CDR3nt: TGTGCCAGCAGCCTTGGACTAGCGGGGGCTGGGGAAAACATTCAGTACTTC; CDR3aa: CASSLGLAGAGENIQYF
d_gene: .; j_gene: TRBJ1-1; abundance: .; v_gene: TRBV12-2; CDR3nt: TGTGCAAGTCGCCCCCCCTCAGACGGGCTCGGGGGCACTGAAGCTTTCTTT; CDR3aa: CASRPPSDGLGGTEAFF
d_gene: TRBD1; j_gene: TRBJ2-1; abundance: .; v_gene: TRBV6-1; CDR3nt: TGTGCCAGCAAGCGGGACAGGGCCTACAATGAGCAGTTCTTC; CDR3aa: CASKRDRAYNEQFF
d_gene: .; j_gene: TRBJ1-1; abundance: .; v_gene: TRBV18; CDR3nt: TGTGCCAGCTCACCGGGGGGGATGAACACTGAAGCTTTCTTT; CDR3aa: CASSPGGMNTEAFF
d_gene: .; j_gene: TRBJ2-1; abundance: .; v_gene: TRBV28; CDR3nt: TGTGCCAGCAGTATTTCCGACAATGAGCAGTTCTTC; CDR3aa: CASSISDNEQFF
d_gene: .; j_gene: TRBJ2-1; abundance: .; v_gene: TRBV30; CDR3nt: TGTGCCTGGAGTGGTCAGTCCTTCTCCTACAATGAGCAGTTCTTC; CDR3aa: CAWSGQSFSYNEQFF
d_gene: TRBD1; j_gene: TRBJ2-7; abundance: .; v_gene: TRBV5-1; CDR3nt: TGCGCCAGCAGCACATCCGGGACAGGGGGCAACGAGCAGTACTTC; CDR3aa: CASSTSGTGGNEQYF
d_gene: TRBD2; j_gene: TRBJ2-1; abundance: .; v_gene: TRBV6-5; CDR3nt: TGTGCCAGCAGTCTAGCGGGCTCCTACAATGAGCAGTTCTTC; CDR3aa: CASSLAGSYNEQFF
d_gene: .; j_gene: TRBJ1-1; abundance: .; v_gene: TRBV7-2; CDR3nt: TGTGCCAGCAGCTTAGTAGGGGGGGTACGGACTGAAGCTTTCTTT; CDR3aa: CASSLVGGVRTEAFF
d_gene: TRBD2; j_gene: TRBJ2-2; abundance: .; v_gene: TRBV7-9; CDR3nt: TGTGCCAGCCAAGCGGGGGGGCCTGTCGGGGAGCTGTTTTTT; CDR3aa: CASQAGGPVGELFF
d_gene: .; j_gene: TRBJ2-1; abundance: .; v_gene: TRBV7-9; CDR3nt: TGTGCCAGCAGCTTAGTAGTGGGGGGGCACAATGAGCAGTTCTTC; CDR3aa: CASSLVVGGHNEQFF
d_gene: TRBD1; j_gene: TRBJ1-2; abundance: .; v_gene: TRBV5-4; CDR3nt: TGTGCCAGCAACCATGGACAGGGGGCGCTGCAGTCCCGTGGCTACACCTTC; CDR3aa: CASNHGQGALQSRGYTF
d_gene: .; j_gene: TRBJ2-1; abundance: .; v_gene: TRBV6-5; CDR3nt: TGTGCCAGCAGTCGAAGCGGAAGCTCCTACAATGAGCAGTTCTTC; CDR3aa: CASSRSGSSYNEQFF
d_gene: TRBD1; j_gene: TRBJ1-5; abundance: .; v_gene: TRBV10-3; CDR3nt: TGTGCCATCAGTGAGTCAATGGGACAGGGAAATCAGCCCCAGCATTTT; CDR3aa: CAISESMGQGNQPQHF
d_gene: .; j_gene: TRBJ2-3; abundance: .; v_gene: TRBV2; CDR3nt: TGTGCCAGCAGGGGAAACTTGGGGTTTGGTAGCGCAGATACGCAGTATTTT; CDR3aa: CASRGNLGFGSADTQYF
d_gene: TRBD2; j_gene: TRBJ2-3; abundance: .; v_gene: TRBV7-3; CDR3nt: TGTGCCAGCAGCTTCCTAGCGGAGCGCACAGATACGCAGTATTTT; CDR3aa: CASSFLAERTDTQYF
d_gene: .; j_gene: TRBJ1-4; abundance: few; v_gene: TRBV15; CDR3nt: TGTGCCACCAGCAGAGAACGGTTTAATGAAAAACTGTTTTTT; CDR3aa: CATSRERFNEKLFF
d_gene: .; j_gene: TRBJ1-6; abundance: once; v_gene: TRBV2; CDR3nt: TGTGCCAGCAGTGAGGGAAGGGGAACCCGAAGTGCCCACTCACCCCTCCACTTT; CDR3aa: CASSEGRGTRSAHSPLHF
d_gene: TRBD1; j_gene: TRBJ1-1; abundance: .; v_gene: TRBV14; CDR3nt: TGTGCCAGCAGCCAAGACCTAGGGACAGCAATAAAGGCTTTCTTT; CDR3aa: CASSQDLGTAIKAFF
d_gene: .; j_gene: TRBJ1-5; abundance: few; v_gene: TRBV7-2; CDR3nt: TGTGCCAGCAGGCAGGGGACGCTCAATCAGCCCCAGCATTTT; CDR3aa: CASRQGTLNQPQHF
d_gene: TRBD2; j_gene: TRBJ2-1; abundance: .; v_gene: TRBV5-4; CDR3nt: TGTGCCAGCAGCTTCGGGCTAGCGGGGGCGGCACCGTACAATGAGCAGTTCTTC; CDR3aa: CASSFGLAGAAPYNEQFF
d_gene: TRBD2; j_gene: TRBJ2-5; abundance: once; v_gene: TRBV4-1; CDR3nt: TGCGCCAGCAGCCATGCGCCGGGACTAGCGCGTCAAGAGACCCAGTACTTC; CDR3aa: CASSHAPGLARQETQYF
d_gene: .; j_gene: TRBJ2-1; abundance: .; v_gene: TRBV2; CDR3nt: TGTGCCAGCAGTGACGGGTGGGGGGGCGAGGGTTTTGGTGAGCAGTTCTTC; CDR3aa: CASSDGWGGEGFGEQFF
d_gene: TRBD2; j_gene: TRBJ2-2; abundance: .; v_gene: TRBV5-1; CDR3nt: TGCGCCAGCAGCGTTCGGACTAGCGGCACCGGGGAGCTGTTTTTT; CDR3aa: CASSVRTSGTGELFF
d_gene: .; j_gene: TRBJ1-1; abundance: .; v_gene: TRBV15; CDR3nt: TGTGCCACCAGCAGAGAGCCAGGGGTGGGAACTGAAGCTTTCTTT; CDR3aa: CATSREPGVGTEAFF
d_gene: .; j_gene: TRBJ2-1; abundance: once; v_gene: TRBV18; CDR3nt: TGTGCCAGCTCACCCGCAGGGGTATCCTACAATGAGCAGTTCTTC; CDR3aa: CASSPAGVSYNEQFF
d_gene: TRBD1; j_gene: TRBJ1-5; abundance: .; v_gene: TRBV28; CDR3nt: TGTGCCAGCAGTTTAACACAGGGGCAGGGCAATCAGCCCCAGCATTTT; CDR3aa: CASSLTQGQGNQPQHF
d_gene: TRBD2; j_gene: TRBJ2-1; abundance: once; v_gene: TRBV27; CDR3nt: TGTGCCAGTAGCGGGAGTACCTACAATGAGCAGTTCTTC; CDR3aa: CASSGSTYNEQFF
d_gene: TRBD1; j_gene: TRBJ1-2; abundance: once; v_gene: TRBV18; CDR3nt: TGTGCCAGCTCACCGTCGACAGGGATTTTGAACTATGGCTACACCTTC; CDR3aa: CASSPSTGILNYGYTF
d_gene: .; j_gene: TRBJ1-1; abundance: few; v_gene: TRBV7-9; CDR3nt: TGTGCCAGCAGCTTAGGAGAGAACACTGAAGCTTTCTTT; CDR3aa: CASSLGENTEAFF
d_gene: .; j_gene: TRBJ1-1; abundance: .; v_gene: TRBV29-1; CDR3nt: TGCAGCGTTGCCGGGACACTGAACACTGAAGCTTTCTTT; CDR3aa: CSVAGTLNTEAFF
d_gene: TRBD1; j_gene: TRBJ1-2; abundance: .; v_gene: TRBV18; CDR3nt: TGTGCCAGCTCACGGACCCCTACAGGGGATTATGGCTACACCTTC; CDR3aa: CASSRTPTGDYGYTF
d_gene: .; j_gene: TRBJ2-3; abundance: .; v_gene: TRBV30; CDR3nt: TGTGCCTGGAGTGTAGACGGGTTACCCACAGATACGCAGTATTTT; CDR3aa: CAWSVDGLPTDTQYF
d_gene: .; j_gene: TRBJ1-3; abundance: .; v_gene: TRBV7-9; CDR3nt: TGTGCCAGCAGCTTTTTGGGGGGAGCTGGAAACACCATATATTTT; CDR3aa: CASSFLGGAGNTIYF
d_gene: TRBD2; j_gene: TRBJ2-3; abundance: .; v_gene: TRBV6-6; CDR3nt: TGTGCCAGCAGTTATCTAGCGGGGGCCCGGTTAACGCAGTATTTT; CDR3aa: CASSYLAGARLTQYF
d_gene: TRBD1; j_gene: TRBJ2-3; abundance: .; v_gene: TRBV5-6; CDR3nt: TGTGCCAGCAGCTGGGGGACAGGGGGCGCCGATACGCAGTATTTT; CDR3aa: CASSWGTGGADTQYF
d_gene: TRBD2; j_gene: TRBJ2-1; abundance: .; v_gene: TRBV9; CDR3nt: TGTGCCAGCAGCGTAGACTCCGGGAGGGCCCCAGAGCAGTTCTTC; CDR3aa: CASSVDSGRAPEQFF
d_gene: TRBD2; j_gene: TRBJ2-1; abundance: .; v_gene: TRBV7-6; CDR3nt: TGTGCCAGCAGCTTACTTGCGGGAGGCCCGAGCTCCTACAATGAGCAGTTCTTC; CDR3aa: CASSLLAGGPSSYNEQFF
d_gene: TRBD2; j_gene: TRBJ2-5; abundance: .; v_gene: TRBV11-2; CDR3nt: TGTGCCAGCAGCTTTCGGGAGGGCCTTCCAGAGACCCAGTACTTC; CDR3aa: CASSFREGLPETQYF
d_gene: .; j_gene: TRBJ2-1; abundance: .; v_gene: TRBV7-8; CDR3nt: TGTGCCAGCAGCTTAGCCGGCGGGGATGAGTACAATGAGCAGTTCTTC; CDR3aa: CASSLAGGDEYNEQFF
d_gene: TRBD1; j_gene: TRBJ2-3; abundance: .; v_gene: TRBV5-4; CDR3nt: TGTGCCAGCAGGCCGGGACAGGGGGACTCAACGCAGTATTTT; CDR3aa: CASRPGQGDSTQYF
d_gene: .; j_gene: TRBJ2-2; abundance: .; v_gene: TRBV7-7; CDR3nt: TGTGCCAGCAGCTTACTAGGAGGAACGGGCCCCGGGGAGCTGTTTTTT; CDR3aa: CASSLLGGTGPGELFF
d_gene: .; j_gene: TRBJ2-1; abundance: .; v_gene: TRBV7-2; CDR3nt: TGTGCCAGCAGCCCTATTGCTAGCAGCCTCCACGAAGAGCAGTTCTTC; CDR3aa: CASSPIASSLHEEQFF
d_gene: TRBD1; j_gene: TRBJ2-3; abundance: .; v_gene: TRBV30; CDR3nt: TGTGCCTGGAAACGACAGGGGACCACAGATACGCAGTATTTT; CDR3aa: CAWKRQGTTDTQYF
d_gene: .; j_gene: TRBJ1-4; abundance: .; v_gene: TRBV5-8; CDR3nt: TGTGCCAGCAGCGGACTCTCTGCAACTAATGAAAAACTGTTTTTT; CDR3aa: CASSGLSATNEKLFF
d_gene: TRBD1; j_gene: TRBJ2-2; abundance: .; v_gene: TRBV28; CDR3nt: TGTGCCAGCACCCCCCTTAGGGGCAGGGGGCGATCCGGGGAGCTGTTTTTT; CDR3aa: CASTPLRGRGRSGELFF
d_gene: .; j_gene: TRBJ1-2; abundance: .; v_gene: TRBV27; CDR3nt: TGTGCCAGCAGCCCTTCCTTCCCAGGGAACTATGGCTACACCTTC; CDR3aa: CASSPSFPGNYGYTF
d_gene: TRBD2; j_gene: TRBJ2-1; abundance: .; v_gene: TRBV25-1; CDR3nt: TGTGCCAGCAGTGATAGCGGGAGGGCCCCCTACAATGAGCAGTTCTTC; CDR3aa: CASSDSGRAPYNEQFF
d_gene: TRBD2; j_gene: TRBJ2-5; abundance: .; v_gene: TRBV5-5; CDR3nt: TGTGCCAGCAGTCGAATCCTAGCGGGCGCCTTCCAAGAGACCCAGTACTTC; CDR3aa: CASSRILAGAFQETQYF
d_gene: .; j_gene: TRBJ2-5; abundance: .; v_gene: TRBV4-2; CDR3nt: TGTGCCAGCAGCCAAGAAGCTACCGGGGGCCAAGAGACCCAGTACTTC; CDR3aa: CASSQEATGGQETQYF